Listed below are T cell receptor beta chains from one sample, sequenced in a study of T cell responses to AZD1222 COVID-19 vaccine. The data were produced by immunoSEQ multiplex PCR, yet TCRdb's version contains in-frame clones alone and is incomplete. There are 150,000 or so clones in the sample; roughly 85% occur only once, and 8% lies in the top ten. This sample comprised peripheral blood, obtained on day 0 of AZD1222 vaccination. The origin of the receptors is an adult in good health. Both conserved end residues are part of each CDR3. D genes are given only for firm matches. The listing skips clone size in some rows; elsewhere it reads once, few, many or a size class.

v_call: TRBV12-5
j_call: TRBJ1-5
d_call: .
clone_size: .
cdr3_aa: CASGIEGTAGPQHF
cdr3_nt: TGTGCTAGTGGCATCGAGGGGACCGCGGGGCCCCAGCATTTT

v_call: TRBV6-5
j_call: TRBJ1-5
d_call: .
clone_size: .
cdr3_aa: CASGLDSNQPQHF
cdr3_nt: TGTGCCAGCGGACTGGATAGCAATCAGCCCCAGCATTTT

v_call: TRBV9
j_call: TRBJ1-6
d_call: .
clone_size: .
cdr3_aa: CASSASQGSYNSPLHF
cdr3_nt: TGTGCCAGCAGCGCCAGCCAGGGTTCCTATAATTCACCCCTCCACTTT

v_call: TRBV24-1
j_call: TRBJ1-2
d_call: TRBD1
clone_size: .
cdr3_aa: CATSDAGQGQIYGYTF
cdr3_nt: TGTGCCACCAGTGACGCGGGACAGGGTCAAATTTATGGCTACACCTTC

v_call: TRBV24-1
j_call: TRBJ2-7
d_call: TRBD1
clone_size: .
cdr3_aa: CATSDLRGTGAEQYF
cdr3_nt: TGTGCCACCAGTGATTTAAGGGGGACAGGGGCCGAGCAGTACTTC

v_call: TRBV2
j_call: TRBJ1-2
d_call: .
clone_size: .
cdr3_aa: CASREGSGFGYTF
cdr3_nt: TGTGCCAGCAGGGAGGGATCAGGGTTTGGCTACACCTTC

v_call: TRBV7-2
j_call: TRBJ2-3
d_call: .
clone_size: .
cdr3_aa: CASSLAVPTDTQYF
cdr3_nt: TGTGCCAGCAGCTTGGCGGTCCCCACAGATACGCAGTATTTT

v_call: TRBV6-1
j_call: TRBJ2-1
d_call: TRBD2
clone_size: once
cdr3_aa: CASSEEVAGGYNEQFF
cdr3_nt: TGTGCCAGCAGTGAGGAGGTAGCGGGGGGCTACAATGAGCAGTTCTTC

v_call: TRBV30
j_call: TRBJ2-7
d_call: TRBD1
clone_size: .
cdr3_aa: CAWSQGAGEQYF
cdr3_nt: TGTGCCTGGAGTCAGGGGGCCGGCGAGCAGTACTTC

v_call: TRBV4-2
j_call: TRBJ2-5
d_call: TRBD2
clone_size: .
cdr3_aa: CASSQDGSGGQETQYF
cdr3_nt: TGTGCCAGCAGCCAAGATGGGAGCGGGGGCCAAGAGACCCAGTACTTC

v_call: TRBV30
j_call: TRBJ1-2
d_call: .
clone_size: .
cdr3_aa: CAWTMDGVRGYTF
cdr3_nt: TGTGCCTGGACTATGGATGGGGTTAGAGGCTACACCTTC

v_call: TRBV12-5
j_call: TRBJ2-5
d_call: TRBD1
clone_size: .
cdr3_aa: CASGPGTGRAQYF
cdr3_nt: TGTGCTAGTGGTCCCGGGACAGGGAGGGCCCAGTACTTC

v_call: TRBV11-2
j_call: TRBJ2-7
d_call: .
clone_size: .
cdr3_aa: CASSLVGGDYEQYF
cdr3_nt: TGTGCCAGCAGCTTAGTGGGAGGCGACTACGAGCAGTACTTC

v_call: TRBV3-1/TRBV3-2
j_call: TRBJ2-1
d_call: .
clone_size: .
cdr3_aa: CASIGMGNEQFF
cdr3_nt: TGTGCCAGCATCGGTATGGGAAATGAGCAGTTCTTC

v_call: TRBV27
j_call: TRBJ2-5
d_call: .
clone_size: .
cdr3_aa: CASSFWGNGETQYF
cdr3_nt: TGTGCCAGCAGTTTTTGGGGTAACGGAGAGACCCAGTACTTC

v_call: TRBV18
j_call: TRBJ1-5
d_call: .
clone_size: .
cdr3_aa: CASSPLDTNQPQHF
cdr3_nt: TGTGCCAGCTCACCGCTGGACACAAATCAGCCCCAGCATTTT

v_call: TRBV27
j_call: TRBJ2-4
d_call: TRBD2
clone_size: once
cdr3_aa: CASSLTGLVLDIQYF
cdr3_nt: TGTGCCAGCAGTTTAACCGGACTAGTTCTCGACATTCAGTACTTC

v_call: TRBV6-5
j_call: TRBJ1-2
d_call: .
clone_size: .
cdr3_aa: CASRVGRGYGYTF
cdr3_nt: TGTGCCAGCCGAGTGGGGCGCGGCTATGGCTACACCTTC

v_call: TRBV11-2
j_call: TRBJ2-6
d_call: .
clone_size: once
cdr3_aa: CASSSLLGGKTSGANVLTF
cdr3_nt: TGTGCCAGCAGCTCCCTTTTGGGGGGTAAGACCTCTGGGGCCAACGTCCTGACTTTC

v_call: TRBV28
j_call: TRBJ2-1
d_call: .
clone_size: few
cdr3_aa: CASSPRRGPFHEQFF
cdr3_nt: TGTGCCAGCAGTCCCAGGAGGGGGCCCTTCCATGAGCAGTTCTTC

v_call: TRBV28
j_call: TRBJ2-6
d_call: .
clone_size: .
cdr3_aa: CASSSKQGAMGANVLTF
cdr3_nt: TGTGCCAGCAGTTCCAAACAGGGAGCTATGGGGGCCAACGTCCTGACTTTC

v_call: TRBV6-6
j_call: TRBJ1-1
d_call: .
clone_size: .
cdr3_aa: CASRAEGSEAFF
cdr3_nt: TGTGCCAGCAGGGCTGAGGGCAGTGAAGCTTTCTTT

v_call: TRBV30
j_call: TRBJ2-3
d_call: .
clone_size: .
cdr3_aa: CAWSRRRADTQYF
cdr3_nt: TGTGCCTGGAGCAGACGGAGGGCAGATACGCAGTATTTT

v_call: TRBV18
j_call: TRBJ2-1
d_call: TRBD2
clone_size: .
cdr3_aa: CASSPPVSGRKSNEQFF
cdr3_nt: TGTGCCAGCTCACCCCCCGTTAGCGGGAGAAAGTCTAATGAGCAGTTCTTC

v_call: TRBV5-1
j_call: TRBJ2-2
d_call: TRBD2
clone_size: .
cdr3_aa: CASGLAGVVGELFF
cdr3_nt: TGCGCCAGCGGACTAGCGGGAGTGGTCGGGGAGCTGTTTTTT

v_call: TRBV6-5
j_call: TRBJ1-5
d_call: .
clone_size: once
cdr3_aa: CASSSGTASNQPQHF
cdr3_nt: TGTGCCAGCAGCTCCGGGACGGCAAGCAATCAGCCCCAGCATTTT

v_call: TRBV7-9
j_call: TRBJ1-6
d_call: .
clone_size: .
cdr3_aa: CASSLAGGGSPLHF
cdr3_nt: TGTGCCAGCAGCTTAGCAGGGGGAGGTTCACCCCTCCACTTT

v_call: TRBV6-1
j_call: TRBJ1-5
d_call: .
clone_size: .
cdr3_aa: CASSEAWGVSNQPQHF
cdr3_nt: TGTGCCAGCAGTGAAGCGTGGGGGGTTAGCAATCAGCCCCAGCATTTT

v_call: TRBV5-1
j_call: TRBJ2-3
d_call: .
clone_size: .
cdr3_aa: CASSLRVGTDTQYF
cdr3_nt: TGCGCCAGCAGCTTGAGGGTAGGCACAGATACGCAGTATTTT

v_call: TRBV5-1
j_call: TRBJ2-2
d_call: .
clone_size: .
cdr3_aa: CASSLSLGGADGELFF
cdr3_nt: TGCGCCAGCAGCTTGAGTCTCGGGGGCGCAGACGGGGAGCTGTTTTTT

v_call: TRBV12-3/TRBV12-4
j_call: TRBJ1-2
d_call: TRBD1
clone_size: .
cdr3_aa: CASSSGQNYGYTF
cdr3_nt: TGTGCCAGCAGTTCGGGACAGAACTATGGCTACACCTTC

v_call: TRBV7-2
j_call: TRBJ2-7
d_call: .
clone_size: .
cdr3_aa: CASSVQGGREQYF
cdr3_nt: TGTGCCAGCAGCGTCCAGGGGGGAAGGGAGCAGTACTTC

v_call: TRBV10-3
j_call: TRBJ1-1
d_call: .
clone_size: .
cdr3_aa: CAISVEGGTEAFF
cdr3_nt: TGTGCCATCAGTGTGGAGGGGGGCACTGAAGCTTTCTTT

v_call: TRBV5-1
j_call: TRBJ2-3
d_call: TRBD2
clone_size: .
cdr3_aa: CASSLDSSGGPYF
cdr3_nt: TGCGCCAGCAGCTTGGACTCTAGCGGGGGCCCTTATTTT

v_call: TRBV27
j_call: TRBJ2-7
d_call: .
clone_size: .
cdr3_aa: CASSLGLRGGDEQYF
cdr3_nt: TGTGCCAGCAGTTTAGGTCTCAGGGGAGGGGACGAGCAGTACTTC

v_call: TRBV2
j_call: TRBJ1-2
d_call: TRBD1
clone_size: .
cdr3_aa: CASSEAPGQGYGYTF
cdr3_nt: TGTGCCAGCAGTGAAGCGCCGGGACAGGGCTATGGCTACACCTTC

v_call: TRBV5-1
j_call: TRBJ1-1
d_call: TRBD1
clone_size: .
cdr3_aa: CASSFDRVNTEAFF
cdr3_nt: TGCGCCAGCAGCTTCGACAGGGTGAACACTGAAGCTTTCTTT

v_call: TRBV10-3
j_call: TRBJ1-1
d_call: .
clone_size: few
cdr3_aa: CAIRSAENTEAFF
cdr3_nt: TGTGCCATCCGGTCGGCGGAGAACACTGAAGCTTTCTTT

v_call: TRBV6-5
j_call: TRBJ2-5
d_call: TRBD1
clone_size: .
cdr3_aa: CASRDRQGNQETQYF
cdr3_nt: TGTGCCAGCAGGGACCGACAGGGCAACCAAGAGACCCAGTACTTC

v_call: TRBV11-2
j_call: TRBJ1-1
d_call: .
clone_size: .
cdr3_aa: CASSLTPTVPEAFF
cdr3_nt: TGTGCCAGCAGCTTAACCCCGACAGTCCCTGAAGCTTTCTTT

v_call: TRBV18
j_call: TRBJ2-7
d_call: .
clone_size: .
cdr3_aa: CASSPSGPPGEQYF
cdr3_nt: TGTGCCAGCTCACCTTCGGGACCCCCCGGCGAGCAGTACTTC

v_call: TRBV7-2
j_call: TRBJ2-1
d_call: TRBD2
clone_size: .
cdr3_aa: CASSPRVAGANEQFF
cdr3_nt: TGTGCCAGCAGCCCCCGGGTAGCGGGAGCCAATGAGCAGTTCTTC

v_call: TRBV7-9
j_call: TRBJ1-2
d_call: TRBD1
clone_size: .
cdr3_aa: CASSSWQDRERGYGYTF
cdr3_nt: TGTGCCAGCAGCAGTTGGCAGGACAGGGAACGAGGCTATGGCTACACCTTC

v_call: TRBV2
j_call: TRBJ1-6
d_call: .
clone_size: once
cdr3_aa: CASMGDGSPLHF
cdr3_nt: TGTGCCAGCATGGGGGATGGTTCACCCCTCCACTTT

v_call: TRBV7-9
j_call: TRBJ1-2
d_call: .
clone_size: .
cdr3_aa: CASSSAALATNYGYTF
cdr3_nt: TGTGCCAGCAGCTCAGCGGCCTTAGCGACTAACTATGGCTACACCTTC

v_call: TRBV7-2
j_call: TRBJ1-2
d_call: .
clone_size: .
cdr3_aa: CASSFQAAGYTF
cdr3_nt: TGTGCCAGCAGCTTTCAGGCCGCGGGCTACACCTTC

v_call: TRBV30
j_call: TRBJ1-5
d_call: .
clone_size: .
cdr3_aa: CAWSQGDNQPQHF
cdr3_nt: TGTGCCTGGAGCCAGGGTGACAATCAGCCCCAGCATTTT

v_call: TRBV21-1
j_call: TRBJ2-2
d_call: .
clone_size: .
cdr3_aa: CASSSTKGSTGELFF
cdr3_nt: TGTGCCAGCAGCAGCACTAAAGGGAGCACCGGGGAGCTGTTTTTT

v_call: TRBV5-5
j_call: TRBJ2-7
d_call: TRBD2
clone_size: .
cdr3_aa: CASSPSGATGEQYF
cdr3_nt: TGTGCCAGCAGCCCGAGCGGGGCGACGGGGGAGCAGTACTTC

v_call: TRBV19
j_call: TRBJ2-2
d_call: .
clone_size: .
cdr3_aa: CASSIMGVFGTGELFF
cdr3_nt: TGTGCCAGTAGTATAATGGGGGTATTCGGCACCGGGGAGCTGTTTTTT

v_call: TRBV24-1
j_call: TRBJ1-5
d_call: .
clone_size: once
cdr3_aa: CATNSGNQPQHF
cdr3_nt: TGTGCCACCAATTCAGGGAATCAGCCCCAGCATTTT

v_call: TRBV9
j_call: TRBJ2-4
d_call: TRBD1
clone_size: .
cdr3_aa: CASSVGGQVNIQYF
cdr3_nt: TGTGCCAGCAGCGTAGGGGGACAGGTAAACATTCAGTACTTC

v_call: TRBV18
j_call: TRBJ2-1
d_call: TRBD2
clone_size: once
cdr3_aa: CASSRTSESYNEQFF
cdr3_nt: TGTGCCAGCTCACGGACTAGCGAGTCCTACAATGAGCAGTTCTTC

v_call: TRBV5-4
j_call: TRBJ2-7
d_call: .
clone_size: .
cdr3_aa: CASSIETYEQYF
cdr3_nt: TGTGCCAGCAGCATAGAGACCTACGAGCAGTACTTC

v_call: TRBV11-2
j_call: TRBJ2-7
d_call: .
clone_size: once
cdr3_aa: CASSLSDGSYEQYF
cdr3_nt: TGTGCCAGCAGCTTAAGCGACGGTTCCTACGAGCAGTACTTC